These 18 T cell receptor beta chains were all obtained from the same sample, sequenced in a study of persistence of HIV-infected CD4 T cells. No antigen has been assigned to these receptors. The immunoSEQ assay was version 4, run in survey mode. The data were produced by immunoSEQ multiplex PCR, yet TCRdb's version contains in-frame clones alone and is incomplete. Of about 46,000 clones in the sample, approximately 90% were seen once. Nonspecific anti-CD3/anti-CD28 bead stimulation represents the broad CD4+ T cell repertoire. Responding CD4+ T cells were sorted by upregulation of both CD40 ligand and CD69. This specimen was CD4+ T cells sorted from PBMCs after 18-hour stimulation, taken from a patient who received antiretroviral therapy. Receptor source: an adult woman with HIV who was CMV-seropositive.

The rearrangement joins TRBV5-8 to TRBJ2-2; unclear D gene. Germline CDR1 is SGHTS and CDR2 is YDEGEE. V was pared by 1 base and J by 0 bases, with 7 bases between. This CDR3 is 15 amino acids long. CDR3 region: CASSLWLANTGELFF. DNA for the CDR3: TGTGCCAGCAGCTTGTGGCTCGCGAACACCGGGGAGCTGTTTTTT.

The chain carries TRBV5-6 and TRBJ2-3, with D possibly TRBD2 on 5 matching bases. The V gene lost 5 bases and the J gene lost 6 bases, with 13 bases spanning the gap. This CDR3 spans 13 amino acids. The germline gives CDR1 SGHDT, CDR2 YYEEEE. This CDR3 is CASREDDLDTQYF. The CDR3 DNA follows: TGTGCCAGCAGGGAGGACGACCTGGATACGCAGTATTTT.

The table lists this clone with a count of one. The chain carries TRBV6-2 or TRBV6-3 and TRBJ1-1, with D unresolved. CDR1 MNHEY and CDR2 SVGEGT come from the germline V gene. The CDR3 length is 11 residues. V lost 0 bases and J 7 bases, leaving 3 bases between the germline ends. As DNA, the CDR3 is TGTGCCAGCAGTTACTCGAGTGAAGCTTTCTTT. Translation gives CASSYSSEAFF.

CDR3 coding DNA: TGTGCCAGTAGTATGCGGTCAGCGGCCTTCCAAGAGCAGTACTTC. Translated, it gives CASSMRSAAFQEQYF. The chain has TRBV19 and TRBJ2-7; possible D gene TRBD2, 5 bases. With 3 bases removed from V and 7 bases from J, the gap between germline ends came to 19 bases. The germline CDR1 and CDR2 sequences are LNHDA and SQIVND (reference sequence). CDR3 length: 15 amino acids.

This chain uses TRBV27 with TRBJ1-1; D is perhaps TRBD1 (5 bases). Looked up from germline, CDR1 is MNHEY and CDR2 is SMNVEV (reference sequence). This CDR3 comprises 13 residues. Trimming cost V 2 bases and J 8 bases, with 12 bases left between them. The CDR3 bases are TGTGCCAGCAGTTTACATGGGACTGCGGAAGCTTTCTTT. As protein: CASSLHGTAEAFF.

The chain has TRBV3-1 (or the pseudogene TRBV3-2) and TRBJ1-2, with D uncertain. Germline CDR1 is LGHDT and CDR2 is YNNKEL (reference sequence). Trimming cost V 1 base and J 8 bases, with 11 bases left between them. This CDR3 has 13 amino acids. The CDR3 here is CASSQGEGWGYTF. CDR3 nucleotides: TGTGCCAGCAGCCAAGGGGAAGGCTGGGGCTACACCTTC.

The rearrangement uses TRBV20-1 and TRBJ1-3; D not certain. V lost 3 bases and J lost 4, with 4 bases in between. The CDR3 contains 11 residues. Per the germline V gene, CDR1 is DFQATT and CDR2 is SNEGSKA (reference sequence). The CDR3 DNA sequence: TGCAGTGCTAGGGGCGGAAACACCATATATTTT. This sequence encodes CSARGGNTIYF.

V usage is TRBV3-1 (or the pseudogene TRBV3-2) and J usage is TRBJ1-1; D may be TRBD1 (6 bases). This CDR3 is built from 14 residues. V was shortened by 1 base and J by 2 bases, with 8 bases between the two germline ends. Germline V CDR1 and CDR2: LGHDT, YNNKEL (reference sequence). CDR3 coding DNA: TGTGCCAGCAGCCAAGGACAGGTTAACACTGAAGCTTTCTTT. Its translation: CASSQGQVNTEAFF.

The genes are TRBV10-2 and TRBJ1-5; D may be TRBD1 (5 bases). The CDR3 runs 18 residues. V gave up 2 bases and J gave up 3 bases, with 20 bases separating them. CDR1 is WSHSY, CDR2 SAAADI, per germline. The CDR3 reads CASSEGTAGMSANQPQHF. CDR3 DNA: TGCGCCAGCAGTGAGGGAACGGCAGGGATGTCAGCCAATCAGCCCCAGCATTTT.

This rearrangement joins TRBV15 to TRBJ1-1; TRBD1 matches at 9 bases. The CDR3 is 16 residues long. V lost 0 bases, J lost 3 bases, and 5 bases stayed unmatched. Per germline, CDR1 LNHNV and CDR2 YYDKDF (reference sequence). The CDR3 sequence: CATSRDRGQGDTEAFF. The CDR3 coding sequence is TGTGCCACCAGCAGAGATCGGGGACAGGGAGACACTGAAGCTTTCTTT. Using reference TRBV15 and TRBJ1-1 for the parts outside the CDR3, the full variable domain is DAMVIQNPRYQVTQFGKPVTLSCSQTLNHNVMYWYQQKSSQAPKLLFHYYDKDFNNEADTPDNFQSRRPNTSFCFLDIRSPGLGDTAMYLCATSRDRGQGDTEAFFGQGTRLTVV.

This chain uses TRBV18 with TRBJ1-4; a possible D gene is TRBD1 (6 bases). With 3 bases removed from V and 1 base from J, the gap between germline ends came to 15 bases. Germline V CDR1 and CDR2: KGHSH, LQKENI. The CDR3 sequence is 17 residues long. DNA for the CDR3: TGTGCCAGCTCACCGGGGACCCTCAGGGGAACTAATGAAAAACTGTTTTTT. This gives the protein CASSPGTLRGTNEKLFF.

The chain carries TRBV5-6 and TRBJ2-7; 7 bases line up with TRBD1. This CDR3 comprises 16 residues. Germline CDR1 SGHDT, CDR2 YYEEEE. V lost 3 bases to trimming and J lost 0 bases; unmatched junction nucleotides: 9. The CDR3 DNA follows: TGTGCCAGCAGCTCCGAAACAGGGGTCCGCTCCTACGAGCAGTACTTC. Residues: CASSSETGVRSYEQYF.

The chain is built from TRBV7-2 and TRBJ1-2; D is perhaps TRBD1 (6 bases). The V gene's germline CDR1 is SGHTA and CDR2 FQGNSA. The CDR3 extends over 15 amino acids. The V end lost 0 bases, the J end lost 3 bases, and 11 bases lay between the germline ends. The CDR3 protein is CASSLAKGGYYGYTF. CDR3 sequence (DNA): TGTGCCAGCAGCTTAGCAAAGGGGGGTTACTATGGCTACACCTTC.

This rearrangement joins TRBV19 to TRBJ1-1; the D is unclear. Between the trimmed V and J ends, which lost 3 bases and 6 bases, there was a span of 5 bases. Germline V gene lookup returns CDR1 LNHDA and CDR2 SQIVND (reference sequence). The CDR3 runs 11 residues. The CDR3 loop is CASSIMAEAFF. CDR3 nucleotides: TGTGCCAGTAGTATTATGGCTGAAGCTTTCTTT.

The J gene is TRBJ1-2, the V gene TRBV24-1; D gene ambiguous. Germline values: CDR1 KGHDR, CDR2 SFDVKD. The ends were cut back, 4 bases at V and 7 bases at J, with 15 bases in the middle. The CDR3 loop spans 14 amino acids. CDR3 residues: CATSDPGRSGGYTF. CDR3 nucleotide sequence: TGTGCCACCAGTGACCCCGGGAGGTCGGGTGGCTACACCTTC.

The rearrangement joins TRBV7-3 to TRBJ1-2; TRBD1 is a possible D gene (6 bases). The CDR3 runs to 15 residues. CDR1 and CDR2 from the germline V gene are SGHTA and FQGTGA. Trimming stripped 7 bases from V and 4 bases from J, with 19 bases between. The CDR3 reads CASNPSGDTAYGYTF. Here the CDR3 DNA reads TGTGCCAGCAACCCATCAGGGGACACGGCCTATGGCTACACCTTC.

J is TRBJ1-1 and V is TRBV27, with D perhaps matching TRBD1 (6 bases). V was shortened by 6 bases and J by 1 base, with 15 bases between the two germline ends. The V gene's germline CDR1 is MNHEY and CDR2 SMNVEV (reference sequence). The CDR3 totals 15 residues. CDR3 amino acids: CASRYRGGANTEAFF. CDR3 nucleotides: TGTGCCAGCAGATATAGGGGGGGGGCGAACACTGAAGCTTTCTTT.

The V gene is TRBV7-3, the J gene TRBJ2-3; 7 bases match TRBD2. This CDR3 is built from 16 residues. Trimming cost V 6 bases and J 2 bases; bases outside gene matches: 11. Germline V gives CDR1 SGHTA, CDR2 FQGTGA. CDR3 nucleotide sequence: TGTGCCAGCAGTTCCGCTAGCGGTTCAAACACAGATACGCAGTATTTT. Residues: CASSSASGSNTDTQYF.